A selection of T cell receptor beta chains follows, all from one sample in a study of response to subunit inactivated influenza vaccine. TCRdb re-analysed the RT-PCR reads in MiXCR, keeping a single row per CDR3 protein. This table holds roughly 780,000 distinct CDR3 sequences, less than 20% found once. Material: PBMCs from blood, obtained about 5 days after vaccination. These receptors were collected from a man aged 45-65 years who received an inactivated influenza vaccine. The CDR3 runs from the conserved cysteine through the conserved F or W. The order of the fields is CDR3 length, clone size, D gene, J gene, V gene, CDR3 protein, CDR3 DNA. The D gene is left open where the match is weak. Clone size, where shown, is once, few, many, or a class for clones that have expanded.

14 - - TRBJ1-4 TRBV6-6 CASSYGQGYEKLFF TGTGCCAGCAGTTACGGGCAGGGGTATGAAAAACTGTTTTTT
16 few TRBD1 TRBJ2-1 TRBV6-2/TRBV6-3 CASSSGTGASYNEQFF TGTGCCAGCAGTTCCGGAACAGGGGCCTCCTACAATGAGCAGTTCTTC
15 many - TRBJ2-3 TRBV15 CATSRGETATDTQYF TGTGCCACCAGCAGGGGGGAAACAGCCACAGATACGCAGTATTTT
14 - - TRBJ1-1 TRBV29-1 CSVGGGILNTEAFF TGCAGCGTGGGAGGGGGGATCCTGAACACTGAAGCTTTCTTT
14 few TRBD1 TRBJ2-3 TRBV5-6 CASSLTGQTDTQYF TGTGCCAGCAGCTTGACGGGACAGACAGATACGCAGTATTTT
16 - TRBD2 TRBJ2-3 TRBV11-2 CASSAAGGGGTDTQYF TGTGCCAGCAGCGCCGCTGGCGGGGGGGGCACAGATACGCAGTATTTT
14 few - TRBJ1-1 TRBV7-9 CASSPWTEETEAFF TGTGCCAGCAGCCCGTGGACAGAGGAGACTGAAGCTTTCTTT
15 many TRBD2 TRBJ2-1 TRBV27 CASSRAGTSGRRQFF TGTGCCAGCAGCCGCGCCGGGACTAGCGGGAGAAGGCAGTTCTTC
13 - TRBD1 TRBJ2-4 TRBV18 CASSIGQGNIQYF TGTGCCAGCTCAATCGGACAGGGAAACATTCAGTACTTC
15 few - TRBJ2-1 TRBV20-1 CSAAPRTRWYNEQFF TGCAGTGCTGCCCCAAGGACGAGATGGTACAATGAGCAGTTCTTC
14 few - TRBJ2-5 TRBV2 CASRERLGHAAQYF TGTGCCAGCAGGGAAAGACTAGGACACGCGGCCCAGTACTTC
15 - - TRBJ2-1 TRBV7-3 CASSGTLGSYNEQFF TGTGCCAGCAGCGGGACTTTGGGCTCCTACAATGAGCAGTTCTTC
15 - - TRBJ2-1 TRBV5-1 CASSRGTHRDTEQFF TGCGCCAGCAGCCGCGGGACTCATCGCGACACTGAGCAGTTCTTC
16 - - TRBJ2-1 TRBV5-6 CASSFPLGSAFVEQFF TGTGCCAGCAGCTTCCCCCTTGGGTCAGCGTTTGTTGAGCAGTTCTTC
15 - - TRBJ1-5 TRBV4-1 CASSQDGQKGQPQHF TGCGCCAGCAGCCAAGATGGACAAAAGGGGCAGCCCCAGCATTTT
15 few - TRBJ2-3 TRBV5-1 CASSLYGYDTDTQYF TGCGCCAGCAGCCTCTACGGTTACGACACAGATACGCAGTATTTT
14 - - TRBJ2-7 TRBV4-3 CASSQVRNTYEQYF TGCGCCAGCAGCCAAGTACGGAATACCTACGAGCAGTACTTC
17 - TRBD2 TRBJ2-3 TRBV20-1 CSASPQTSGSSGDTQYF TGCAGTGCTAGCCCCCAGACTAGCGGGAGTTCCGGAGATACGCAGTATTTT
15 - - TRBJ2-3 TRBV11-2 CASSLYFGGTDTQYF TGTGCCAGCAGCTTATATTTTGGGGGCACAGATACGCAGTATTTT
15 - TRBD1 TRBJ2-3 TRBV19 CASSTLQGAADTQYF TGTGCCAGTAGTACATTACAGGGGGCGGCAGATACGCAGTATTTT
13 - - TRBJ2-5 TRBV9 CASSEDIKETQYF TGTGCCAGCAGCGAGGACATTAAAGAGACCCAGTACTTC
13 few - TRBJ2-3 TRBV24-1 CATGEGVSDTQYF TGTGCCACCGGAGAGGGAGTCTCAGATACGCAGTATTTT
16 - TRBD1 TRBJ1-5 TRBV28 CASRDRAYYSNQPQHF TGTGCCAGCAGGGACAGGGCCTATTATAGCAATCAGCCCCAGCATTTT
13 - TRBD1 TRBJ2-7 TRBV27 CARNRDSTYEQYF TGTGCCAGAAACCGGGACAGCACGTACGAGCAGTACTTC
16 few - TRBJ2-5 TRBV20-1 CSARGGRGQAPETQYF TGCAGTGCTAGGGGGGGGAGGGGACAGGCCCCCGAGACCCAGTACTTC
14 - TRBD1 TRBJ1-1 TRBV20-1 CSASEAQGYTEAFF TGCAGTGCTAGCGAGGCACAGGGGTATACTGAAGCTTTCTTT
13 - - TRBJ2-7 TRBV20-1 CSALYLGQYEQYF TGCAGTGCTCTATACCTAGGACAGTACGAGCAGTACTTC
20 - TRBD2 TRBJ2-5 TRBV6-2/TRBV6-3 CASRSGLAGSPRTIRETQYF TGTGCCAGCAGGTCCGGTTTAGCGGGGTCACCCCGCACGATCCGAGAGACCCAGTACTTC
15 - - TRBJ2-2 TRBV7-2 CASSLEARITGELFF TGTGCCAGCAGCTTAGAGGCCAGAATCACCGGGGAGCTGTTTTTT
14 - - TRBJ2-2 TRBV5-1 CASSFSPGFGELFF TGCGCCAGCAGCTTTTCCCCGGGGTTCGGGGAGCTGTTTTTT
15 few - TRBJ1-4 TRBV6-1 CASSQNRAGREKLFF TGTGCCAGCAGTCAGAACAGGGCGGGCAGGGAAAAACTGTTTTTT
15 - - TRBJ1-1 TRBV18 CASSPSAGRETEAFF TGTGCCAGCTCACCATCGGCAGGGAGGGAAACTGAAGCTTTCTTT
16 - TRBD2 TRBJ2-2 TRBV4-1 CASSQLAGANTGELFF TGCGCCAGCAGCCAATTAGCGGGGGCGAACACCGGGGAGCTGTTTTTT
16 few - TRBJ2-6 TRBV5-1 CASSWTWNTGANVLTF TGCGCCAGCAGCTGGACGTGGAACACTGGGGCCAACGTCCTGACTTTC
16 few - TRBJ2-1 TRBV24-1 CATSDYTSHRDNEQFF TGTGCCACCAGTGATTACACTAGCCATCGTGACAATGAGCAGTTCTTC
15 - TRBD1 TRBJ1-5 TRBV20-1 CSARPGQGFNQPQHF TGCAGTGCTAGGCCGGGACAGGGGTTTAATCAGCCCCAGCATTTT
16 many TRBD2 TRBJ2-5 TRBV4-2 CASSQDGTGGAGTQYF TGTGCCAGCAGCCAAGATGGAACGGGAGGTGCCGGAACCCAGTACTTC
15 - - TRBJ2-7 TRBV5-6 CASSLLGELGSEQYF TGTGCCAGCAGCTTGCTGGGAGAACTGGGGAGCGAGCAGTACTTC
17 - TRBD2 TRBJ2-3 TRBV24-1 CATSDLSSGGSTDTQYF TGTGCCACCAGTGATTTGTCCAGCGGGGGTAGCACAGATACGCAGTATTTT
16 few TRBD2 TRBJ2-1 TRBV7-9 CASSPLRGRAVHEQFF TGTGCCAGCAGCCCCCTACGCGGGAGGGCCGTGCATGAGCAGTTCTTC
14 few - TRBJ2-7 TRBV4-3 CASSQAYHRNEQYF TGCGCCAGCAGCCAAGCCTACCATAGGAACGAGCAGTACTTC
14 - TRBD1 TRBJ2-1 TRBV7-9 CASRDRQGIHEQFF TGTGCCAGCAGGGATAGACAGGGGATCCATGAGCAGTTCTTC
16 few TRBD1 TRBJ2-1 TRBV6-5 CASSLTGTASYNEQFF TGTGCCAGCAGTTTAACCGGGACAGCGTCCTACAATGAGCAGTTCTTC
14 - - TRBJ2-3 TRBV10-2 CASSGMLSTDTQYF TGCGCCAGCAGTGGGATGTTATCCACAGATACGCAGTATTTT
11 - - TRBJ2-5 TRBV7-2 CASSAVGTQYF TGTGCCAGCAGCGCGGTAGGGACCCAGTACTTC
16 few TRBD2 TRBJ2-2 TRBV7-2 CASSLKSGRNTGELFF TGTGCCAGCAGCTTAAAGAGCGGGAGGAACACCGGGGAGCTGTTTTTT
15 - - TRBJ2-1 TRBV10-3 CAISGTAVPGNEQFF TGTGCCATCAGTGGTACGGCAGTTCCGGGGAATGAGCAGTTCTTC
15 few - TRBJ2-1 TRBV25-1 CASSEAFRTYNEQFF TGTGCCAGCAGTGAGGCTTTTCGAACCTACAATGAGCAGTTCTTC
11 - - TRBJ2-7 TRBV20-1 CSARGVGEQYF TGCAGTGCTAGAGGTGTAGGAGAGCAGTACTTC
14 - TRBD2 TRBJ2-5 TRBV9 CASSVGSGGETQYF TGTGCCAGCAGCGTAGGTAGCGGGGGGGAGACCCAGTACTTC
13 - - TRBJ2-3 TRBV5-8 CASSFLARNTQYF TGTGCCAGCAGCTTTCTCGCTCGGAATACGCAGTATTTT
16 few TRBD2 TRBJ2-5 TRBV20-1 CSARVFGLAGLETQYF TGCAGTGCTAGAGTATTCGGACTAGCGGGATTGGAGACCCAGTACTTC
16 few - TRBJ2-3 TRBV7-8 CASSFGQGFATDTQYF TGTGCCAGCAGCTTCGGCCAGGGGTTTGCCACAGATACGCAGTATTTT